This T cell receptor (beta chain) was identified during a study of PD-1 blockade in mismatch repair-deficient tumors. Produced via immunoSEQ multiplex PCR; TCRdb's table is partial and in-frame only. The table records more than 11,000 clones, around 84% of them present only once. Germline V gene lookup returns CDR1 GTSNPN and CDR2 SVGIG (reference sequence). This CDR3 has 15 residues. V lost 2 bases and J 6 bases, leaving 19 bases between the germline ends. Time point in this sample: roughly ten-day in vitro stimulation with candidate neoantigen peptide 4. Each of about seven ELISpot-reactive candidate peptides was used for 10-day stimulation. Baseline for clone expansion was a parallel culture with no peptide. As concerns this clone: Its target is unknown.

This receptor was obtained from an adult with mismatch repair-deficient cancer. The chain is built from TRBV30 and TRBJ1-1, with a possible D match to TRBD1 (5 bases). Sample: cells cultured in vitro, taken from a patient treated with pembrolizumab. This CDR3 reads CAWSSRRRGRAEAFF. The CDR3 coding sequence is TGTGCCTGGAGTAGCAGGAGGAGGGGACGCGCTGAAGCTTTCTTT.